Sequencing of this T cell receptor (beta chain) was carried out in a study of T cell responses to AZD1222 COVID-19 vaccine. Second doses were pooled across both intervals (about 4 or about 12 weeks). Some clones are missing from TCRdb's copy, which holds only in-frame ones; the method was immunoSEQ multiplex PCR. The sample carries around 140,000 clones, around 93% recorded once. Germline V gene lookup returns CDR1 LGHDT and CDR2 YNNKEL (reference sequence). Between the trimmed V and J ends, which lost 1 base and 3 bases, there was a span of 13 bases. The CDR3 runs to 15 residues. The sequence was obtained from an adult who received the AZD1222 COVID-19 vaccine. The chain employs TRBV3-1 (or the pseudogene TRBV3-2) and TRBJ2-7; D is unclear. Material: peripheral blood, obtained 28 days after the second AZD1222 dose. The CDR3 nucleotides read TGTGCCAGCAGCCAAGGCGCCCTGGCGTTCTACGAGCAGTACTTC. As protein: CASSQGALAFYEQYF.